What follows are 24 T cell receptor beta chains derived from one specimen sequenced in a study of T cell responses to AZD1222 COVID-19 vaccine. The data were produced by immunoSEQ multiplex PCR, yet TCRdb's version contains in-frame clones alone and is incomplete. The sample has under 200,000 clones; about 90% are singletons. Sequencing was performed on peripheral blood, taken on day 0 of MenACWY control vaccination. The origin of the receptors is an adult in good health.

The chain carries TRBV5-4 and TRBJ2-7; D is uncertain. Per germline, CDR1 SGHNT and CDR2 YYREEE (reference sequence). This CDR3 is built from 14 residues. V was shortened by 4 bases and J by 2 bases, with 13 bases between the two germline ends. The DNA of the CDR3 is TGTGCCAGCAGCCTGGAGACGGAGACCTACGAGCAGTACTTC. Its protein product is CASSLETETYEQYF.

The CDR3: CASSVGGQGASGGYTF. CDR3 nucleotides: TGTGCCAGCAGCGTAGGAGGACAGGGGGCTAGCGGTGGCTACACCTTC. This rearrangement joins TRBV9 to TRBJ1-2; TRBD1 matches at 11 bases. This CDR3 spans 16 amino acids. V lost 0 bases and J lost 7; bases outside the gene matches: 8. The V gene's germline CDR1 is SGDLS and CDR2 YYNGEE. The complete variable domain, with remaining parts taken from reference TRBV9 and TRBJ1-2, reads DSGVTQTPKHLITATGQRVTLRCSPRSGDLSVYWYQQSLDQGLQFLIQYYNGEERAKGNILERFSAQQFPDLHSELNLSSLELGDSALYFCASSVGGQGASGGYTFGSGTRLTVV.

The CDR3 nucleotides read TGTGCCAGCAGCGCAGGGGGGTGGGACACTGAAGCTTTCTTT. This translates into CASSAGGWDTEAFF. This sequence joins TRBV6-5 and TRBJ1-1, with TRBD1 identical over 7 bases. The length of the CDR3 is 14 residues. Per germline, CDR1 MNHEY and CDR2 SVGAGI. V dropped 6 bases and J dropped 3; count of bases not matched to a gene: 7.

This chain connects TRBV2 to TRBJ2-7; 13 nucleotides match TRBD2. The CDR3 runs 13 residues. Germline CDR1 reads SNHLY; CDR2 reads FYNNEI. Losses at the gene ends were 6 bases for V and 7 bases for J; bases not matched to a gene: 3. CDR3 bases: TGTGCCAGCAGCAGGGGACTAGCGGGAGAGCAGTACTTC. This translates into CASSRGLAGEQYF.

J is TRBJ2-7 and V is TRBV12-3 or TRBV12-4; TRBD1 might be the D (8 bases). Trimming pared 7 bases from V and 6 bases from J, leaving 16 bases between. The CDR3 spans 13 residues. CDR3 sequence: CASTLQGGVEQYF. The DNA for the CDR3 is TGTGCCAGCACCCTACAGGGGGGGGTCGAGCAGTACTTC.

V and J are TRBV27 and TRBJ1-2; D unclear. The CDR3 runs to 12 residues. The V end was cut by 6 bases, the J end by 8 bases, with 13 bases between. CDR1 MNHEY and CDR2 SMNVEV come from the germline V gene (reference sequence). CDR3 nucleotides: TGTGCCAGCAGATCGGTCAGGTTAGGCTACACCTTC. Its translation is CASRSVRLGYTF.

The rearrangement links TRBV28 to TRBJ1-5, with a tentative D call TRBD1 (6 bases). The length of the CDR3 is 16 residues. Trimming took off 8 bases at V and 2 bases at J, with 19 bases between the two ends. Germline V lookup: CDR1 MDHEN, CDR2 SYDVKM. CDR3 DNA: TGTGCCAGCCGGCGGGGGGCATTGGTTGGCAATCAGCCCCAGCATTTT. Translation: CASRRGALVGNQPQHF.

CDR3 protein: CASSKRTDEQYF. In DNA form, the CDR3 reads TGTGCCAGCAGCAAAAGGACGGACGAGCAGTACTTC. This sequence joins TRBV3-1 (or the pseudogene TRBV3-2) and TRBJ2-7; unclear D gene. CDR3 length: 12 amino acids. From germline, CDR1 is LGHDT and CDR2 YNNKEL (reference sequence). V was cut by 5 bases and J by 5 bases, with 10 bases left in between.

The rearrangement uses TRBV28 and TRBJ2-7; 9 nucleotides agree with TRBD1. Unmatched junction bases numbered 11, after V lost 5 bases and J lost 3 bases. Germline V lookup: CDR1 MDHEN, CDR2 SYDVKM. The CDR3 extends over 16 amino acids. CDR3 nucleotides: TGTGCCAGCAGTCCACTCCACCCGGGACAGGGCTACGAGCAGTACTTC. It specifies CASSPLHPGQGYEQYF.

The chain employs TRBV2 and TRBJ1-2; 9 bases fit TRBD1. In germline, CDR1 is SNHLY, CDR2 FYNNEI. The CDR3 extends over 12 amino acids. V lost 8 bases to trimming and J lost 7 bases; unmatched junction nucleotides: 5. CDR3 sequence: CASGMTGGGYTF. CDR3 nucleotide sequence: TGTGCCAGCGGTATGACAGGGGGTGGCTACACCTTC.

CDR3 in DNA: TGCGCCAGCAGCCAGTCCTCTCTGGGTAATTCACCCCTCCACTTT. Its protein is CASSQSSLGNSPLHF. The J gene is TRBJ1-6, the V gene TRBV4-1; D unresolved. V lost 3 bases, J lost 6 bases, and 12 bases lay in between. Germline CDR1 reads MGHRA; CDR2 reads YSYEKL. The CDR3 totals 15 residues.

The chain uses TRBV28 and TRBJ2-2, with D tentatively TRBD1 (5 bases). Trimming took off 6 bases at V and 1 base at J, with 9 bases between the two ends. Germline V gene sequence: CDR1 MDHEN, CDR2 SYDVKM. The CDR3 totals 14 residues. The CDR3 here is CASRRDRNTGELFF. CDR3 bases: TGTGCCAGCAGACGCGACAGGAACACCGGGGAGCTGTTTTTT.

This clone was seen more than once but under ten times. The chain links TRBV28 to TRBJ2-5; 9 bases are shared with TRBD1. V lost 6 bases to trimming and J lost 1 base; unmatched junction nucleotides: 6. The CDR3 is 15 residues long. Per germline, CDR1 MDHEN and CDR2 SYDVKM. CDR3 nucleotide sequence: TGTGCCAGCAGAAAACTGGACAGGGGCCAAGAGACCCAGTACTTC. It translates to CASRKLDRGQETQYF.

J is TRBJ2-5 and V is TRBV5-1; D ambiguous. V was shortened by 3 bases and J by 7 bases, with 10 bases between the two germline ends. This CDR3 spans 12 amino acids. Germline values: CDR1 SGHRS, CDR2 YFSETQ. CDR3 in amino acids: CASSSDLGTQYF. CDR3 in DNA: TGCGCCAGCAGCTCCGACCTCGGGACCCAGTACTTC.

V is TRBV27 and J is TRBJ2-2; perhaps TRBD1 as D (6 bases). Germline loops: CDR1 MNHEY, CDR2 SMNVEV (reference sequence). This CDR3 is built from 15 residues. V lost 6 bases and J lost 3, with 14 bases in between. CDR3 sequence (DNA): TGTGCCAGCAGAAGCAGGGCAGGGGACACCGGGGAGCTGTTTTTT. Its protein is CASRSRAGDTGELFF.

V and J are TRBV27 and TRBJ1-2, with 7 bases that match TRBD1. Germline V gives CDR1 MNHEY, CDR2 SMNVEV (reference sequence). V was pared by 6 bases and J by 0 bases, with 7 bases of the junction left unmatched. This CDR3 has 15 residues. The CDR3 region has the DNA TGTGCCAGCAGCCCTCGGGGGACAGCTAACTATGGCTACACCTTC. Translation: CASSPRGTANYGYTF.

The chain joins TRBV5-4 to TRBJ2-7, with a possible D match to TRBD1 (6 bases). V lost 4 bases and J 2 bases, leaving 10 bases between the germline ends. CDR3 length equals 13 residues. From germline, CDR1 is SGHNT and CDR2 YYREEE (reference sequence). In DNA, the CDR3 is TGTGCCAGCAGCCTGGACAGCCCCTACGAGCAGTACTTC. This sequence encodes CASSLDSPYEQYF.

As for this clone: Other nucleotide sequences from this sample produce the same CDR3. The chain has TRBV6-1 and TRBJ2-7, with a weak D call TRBD1 (5 bases). CDR1 and CDR2 from the germline V gene are MNHNS and SASEGT. The CDR3 spans 13 residues. With 1 base removed from V and 2 bases from J, the gap between germline ends came to 6 bases. The CDR3 protein is CASSEGQTYEQYF. CDR3 bases: TGTGCCAGCAGTGAAGGACAGACCTACGAGCAGTACTTC.

The chain has TRBV18 and TRBJ1-3; 10 nucleotides align to TRBD1. Unmatched junction bases numbered 4, after V lost 3 bases and J lost 5 bases. There are 15 residues in the CDR3. Germline assignment: CDR1 KGHSH and CDR2 LQKENI. For the CDR3, the DNA is TGTGCCAGCTCACCGGGACAGGGGACAAGAAACACCATATATTTT. Translation gives CASSPGQGTRNTIYF. Using reference TRBV18 and TRBJ1-3 for the parts outside the CDR3, the full variable domain is NAGVMQNPRHLVRRRGQEARLRCSPMKGHSHVYWYRQLPEEGLKFMVYLQKENIIDESGMPKERFSAEFPKEGPSILRIQQVVRGDSAAYFCASSPGQGTRNTIYFGEGSWLTVV.

This chain uses TRBV9 with TRBJ2-3; possible D gene TRBD2, 5 bases. Germline V gene lookup returns CDR1 SGDLS and CDR2 YYNGEE. The CDR3 runs 17 residues. The germline V and J ends were trimmed by 4 bases and 4 bases, with 22 bases remaining between them. CDR3 DNA sequence: TGTGCCAGCAGCCCATTCGCGGACCCTAGCTGGGCAGATACGCAGTATTTT. Translating it yields CASSPFADPSWADTQYF.

The rearrangement uses TRBV6-5 and TRBJ1-5, with D unclear. Looked up from germline, CDR1 is MNHEY and CDR2 is SVGAGI. The CDR3 spans 15 residues. Trimming pared 5 bases from V and 6 bases from J, leaving 17 bases between. CDR3 sequence reads: CASSPPGTPRQPQHF. The CDR3 coding sequence is TGTGCCAGCAGTCCACCAGGAACCCCCCGTCAGCCCCAGCATTTT.

Only a few counts were recorded for this clone. For the CDR3, the DNA is TGTGCCAGCAGCTTACCGGGAGGGGGAGGCGAGCAGTACTTC. This encodes CASSLPGGGGEQYF. The V and J genes are TRBV7-9 and TRBJ2-7, with 8 bases aligning to TRBD2. V dropped 2 bases and J dropped 6; count of bases not matched to a gene: 6. CDR1 and CDR2 from the germline V gene are SEHNR and FQNEAQ (reference sequence). The CDR3 has 14 residues.

The chain is built from TRBV5-1 and TRBJ1-1; 12 nucleotides line up with TRBD1. The germline gives CDR1 SGHRS, CDR2 YFSETQ. The CDR3 totals 16 residues. Germline trimming cut 7 bases from V and 1 base from J; bases unmatched to any gene: 8. The chain's CDR3 is CASYSGTGGRNTEAFF. The CDR3, as DNA: TGCGCCAGCTACTCCGGGACAGGGGGCCGGAACACTGAAGCTTTCTTT.

V usage is TRBV11-3 and J usage is TRBJ2-2; TRBD1 agrees at 8 bases. The length of the CDR3 is 15 residues. The germline V gene has CDR1 SGHNT and CDR2 YENEEA. The V and J ends lost 4 bases and 4 bases, in that order; junction bases with no gene match: 5. CDR3 amino acids: CASSSGDRTTGELFF. In DNA, the CDR3 is TGTGCCAGCAGCTCCGGGGACAGGACCACCGGGGAGCTGTTTTTT.